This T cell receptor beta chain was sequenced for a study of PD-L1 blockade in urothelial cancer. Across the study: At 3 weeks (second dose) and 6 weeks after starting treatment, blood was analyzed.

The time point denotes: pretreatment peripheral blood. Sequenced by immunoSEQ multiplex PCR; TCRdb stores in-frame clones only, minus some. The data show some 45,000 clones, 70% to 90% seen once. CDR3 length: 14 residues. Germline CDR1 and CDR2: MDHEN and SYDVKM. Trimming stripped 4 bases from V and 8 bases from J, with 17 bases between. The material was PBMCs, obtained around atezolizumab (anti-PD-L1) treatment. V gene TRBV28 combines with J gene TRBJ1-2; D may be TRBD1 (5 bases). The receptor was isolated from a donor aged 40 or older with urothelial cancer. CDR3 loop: CASSYPALRGGYTF. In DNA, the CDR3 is TGTGCCAGCAGTTACCCTGCCCTTCGGGGGGGCTACACCTTC.